One and the same sample provided the 14 T cell receptor beta chains below, sequenced in a study of CD8+ T cells in alopecia areata (dated by TCRdb to the late 2010s). The method was the immunoSEQ multiplex PCR assay. To provide template for TCR sequencing, every sample had RNA extracted and reverse transcribed into cDNA. This immuneACCESS table, as held by TCRdb, lists in-frame sequences with V and J called but not all clones. Of the missing ones, under half trace to an unresolved V gene in checked studies; the others have no known cause. The sample yields some 200,000 clones; around 50% were counted once. Around 5.1% of the sample comes from the top ten. Specimen: CD8+ T cells sorted from blood. These receptor sequences come from a human donor in good health.

This chain connects TRBV15 to TRBJ1-2; D perhaps matches TRBD1 (5 bases). Trimming left V 6 bases short and J 6 bases short, with 17 bases between. CDR1 and CDR2 from the germline V gene are LNHNV and YYDKDF (reference sequence). The CDR3 length is 14 residues. Here the CDR3 DNA reads TGTGCCACCAGAGGGACTTCGTCAGGGAATGGCTACACCTTC. It codes for CATRGTSSGNGYTF.

The chain recombines TRBV7-9 with TRBJ2-2; no firm D call. V was clipped by 8 bases and J by 1 base, with 11 bases between them. CDR1 and CDR2 (germline): SEHNR, FQNEAQ (reference sequence). The CDR3 is 14 amino acids. The CDR3 loop reads CASRLVGNTGELFF. Here the CDR3 DNA reads TGTGCCAGCCGCCTGGTGGGGAACACCGGGGAGCTGTTTTTT.

This clone was picked up a small number of times. The chain employs TRBV30 and TRBJ1-2, with D possibly matching TRBD1 (5 bases). Trimming took 7 bases from V and 4 from J, leaving 10 bases between them. The CDR3 contains 11 residues. The germline V gene has CDR1 GTSNPN and CDR2 SVGIG (reference sequence). The CDR3 here is CALGETYGYTF. The CDR3 DNA sequence: TGTGCCTTGGGGGAAACCTATGGCTACACCTTC.

The J gene is TRBJ1-1, the V gene TRBV27; 7 positions agree with TRBD1. Trimming took 5 bases from V and 2 from J; bases not matched to a gene: 5. Germline loops: CDR1 MNHEY, CDR2 SMNVEV (reference sequence). CDR3 length equals 14 residues. The CDR3 spells CASSTRGGNTEAFF. In DNA, the CDR3 is TGTGCCAGCAGTACCAGGGGGGGAAACACTGAAGCTTTCTTT.

V usage is TRBV29-1 and J usage is TRBJ1-2; 9 bases align to TRBD1. The CDR3 length is 14 residues. Germline CDR1 and CDR2: SQVTM and ANQGSEA. V lost 3 bases, J lost 0 bases, and 2 bases stayed unmatched. The CDR3 reads CSVDRDRANYGYTF. The CDR3 nucleotides are TGCAGCGTTGACCGGGACAGGGCTAACTATGGCTACACCTTC.

Note on this clone: With a much larger clone just one base away, this may be a read error. Distinct nucleotide sequences in the sample also encode this CDR3. V usage is TRBV5-4 and J usage is TRBJ2-7; D call uncertain. Trimming cost V 2 bases and J 2 bases, with 5 bases left between them. CDR3 length: 12 amino acids. Germline V lookup: CDR1 SGHNT, CDR2 YYREEE (reference sequence). In DNA, the CDR3 is TGTGCCAGCAGCTTAGGGACCTACGAGCAGTACTTC. Translating gives CASSLGTYEQYF.

The chain joins TRBV25-1 to TRBJ1-2; 7 bases are a match to TRBD1. Germline V gene lookup returns CDR1 MGHDK and CDR2 SYGVNS. Trimming cost V 5 bases and J 5 bases; bases outside gene matches: 5. The CDR3 covers 13 residues. CDR3: CASSLGTEYGYTF. The CDR3 DNA follows: TGTGCCAGCAGTCTCGGGACAGAATATGGCTACACCTTC.

The chain combines TRBV27 with TRBJ2-6, with a possible D match to TRBD1 (5 bases). The CDR3 has 15 residues. From germline, CDR1 is MNHEY and CDR2 SMNVEV (reference sequence). Between the trimmed V and J ends, which lost 3 bases and 2 bases, there was a span of 8 bases. CDR3 bases: TGTGCCAGCAGTTTTAAAGGGGCTGGGGCCAACGTCCTGACTTTC. It is translated as CASSFKGAGANVLTF.

This clone was picked up a small number of times. The chain recombines TRBV6-5 with TRBJ1-6, with 7 bases lining up with TRBD1. Unmatched junction bases numbered 3, after V lost 0 bases and J lost 16 bases. The CDR3 loop spans 12 amino acids. Germline CDR1 MNHEY, CDR2 SVGAGI. CDR3 loop: CASSYSGGRLHF. CDR3 sequence (DNA): TGTGCCAGCAGTTACTCAGGGGGCCGACTCCACTTT.

The chain is built from TRBV4-2 and TRBJ2-7, with D unresolved. Trimming took off 4 bases at V and 3 bases at J, with 10 bases between the two ends. The CDR3 is made up of 13 amino acids. Germline V gene lookup returns CDR1 LGHNA and CDR2 YNFKEQ. The CDR3 coding sequence is TGTGCCAGCAGCCCCGGAGTGATCTACGAGCAGTACTTC. Translation gives CASSPGVIYEQYF.

The chain has TRBV9 and TRBJ2-5; 10 bases align to TRBD2. The V gene end was trimmed by 4 bases and the J gene end by 4 bases; junction bases not matched to a gene: 7. The CDR3 runs 15 residues. The germline gives CDR1 SGDLS, CDR2 YYNGEE. In DNA, the CDR3 is TGTGCCAGCAGCAAAAGCGGGGGGGCCGGAGAGACCCAGTACTTC. It translates to CASSKSGGAGETQYF.

This clone occurred a few times. The V call is TRBV10-2, the J call TRBJ2-5, with D unresolved. Deletions cut 3 bases from V and 7 bases from J, with 3 bases between. From germline, CDR1 is WSHSY and CDR2 SAAADI. CDR3 size: 10 residues. The CDR3 loop reads CASSDGTQYF. CDR3 nucleotides: TGCGCCAGCAGTGACGGGACCCAGTACTTC.

V gene TRBV7-9 combines with J gene TRBJ2-1; 7 nucleotides agree with TRBD2. Trimming at V came to 5 bases and at J to 7 bases, leaving 5 bases not matched to a gene. Germline CDR1 is SEHNR and CDR2 is FQNEAQ (reference sequence). This CDR3 comprises 13 residues. CDR3 region: CASSPPGGNEQFF. The CDR3 DNA sequence: TGTGCCAGCAGCCCCCCCGGGGGGAATGAGCAGTTCTTC.

The chain joins TRBV27 to TRBJ2-1; weak D call: TRBD2 (7 bases). Per the germline V gene, CDR1 is MNHEY and CDR2 is SMNVEV (reference sequence). This CDR3 region has 16 residues. V lost 1 base and J 8 bases, leaving 18 bases between the germline ends. DNA of the CDR3: TGTGCCAGCAGTTTATACGTGGGGGGGCTGTTTCATGAGCAGTTCTTC. It encodes CASSLYVGGLFHEQFF.